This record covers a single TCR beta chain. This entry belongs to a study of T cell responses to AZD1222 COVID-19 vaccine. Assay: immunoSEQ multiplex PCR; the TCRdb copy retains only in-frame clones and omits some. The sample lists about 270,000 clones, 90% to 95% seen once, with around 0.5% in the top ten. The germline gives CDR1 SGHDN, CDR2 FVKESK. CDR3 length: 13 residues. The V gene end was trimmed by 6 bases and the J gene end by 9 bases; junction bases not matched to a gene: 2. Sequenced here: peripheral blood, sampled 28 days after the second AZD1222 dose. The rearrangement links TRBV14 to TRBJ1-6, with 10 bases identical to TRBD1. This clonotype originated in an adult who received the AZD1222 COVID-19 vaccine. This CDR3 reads CASRGQGSSPLHF. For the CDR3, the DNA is TGTGCCAGCAGGGGACAGGGGAGTTCACCCCTCCACTTT.